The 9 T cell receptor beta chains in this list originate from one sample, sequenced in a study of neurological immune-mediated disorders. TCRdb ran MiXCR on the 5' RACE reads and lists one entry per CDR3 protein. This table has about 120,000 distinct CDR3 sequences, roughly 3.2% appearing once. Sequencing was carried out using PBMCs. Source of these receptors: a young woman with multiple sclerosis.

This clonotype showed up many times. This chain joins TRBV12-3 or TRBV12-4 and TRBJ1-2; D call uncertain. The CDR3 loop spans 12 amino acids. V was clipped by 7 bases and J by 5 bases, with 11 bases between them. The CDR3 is CASKLGQYGYTF. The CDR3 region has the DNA TGTGCCAGCAAATTGGGCCAATATGGCTACACCTTC.

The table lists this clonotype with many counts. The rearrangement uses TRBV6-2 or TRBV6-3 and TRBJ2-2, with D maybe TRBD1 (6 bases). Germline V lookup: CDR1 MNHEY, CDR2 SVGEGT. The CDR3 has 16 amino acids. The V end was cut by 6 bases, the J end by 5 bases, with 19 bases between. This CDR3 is CASRTPGPTGTGELFF. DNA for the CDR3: TGTGCCAGCAGAACTCCCGGACCAACAGGGACCGGGGAGCTGTTTTTT.

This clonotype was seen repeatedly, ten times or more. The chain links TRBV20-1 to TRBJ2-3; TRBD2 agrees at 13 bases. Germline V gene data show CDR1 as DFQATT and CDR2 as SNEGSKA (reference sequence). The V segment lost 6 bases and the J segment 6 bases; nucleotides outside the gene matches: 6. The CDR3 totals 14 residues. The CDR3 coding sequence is TGCAGTGCCTTACTGACTAGCGGGAGGGATACGCAGTATTTT. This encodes CSALLTSGRDTQYF.

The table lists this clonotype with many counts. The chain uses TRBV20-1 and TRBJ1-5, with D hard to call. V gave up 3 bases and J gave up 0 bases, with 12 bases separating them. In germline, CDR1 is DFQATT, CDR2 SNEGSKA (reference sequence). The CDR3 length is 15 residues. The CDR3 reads CSASRGSYSNQPQHF. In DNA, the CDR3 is TGCAGTGCTAGTAGAGGCAGCTATAGCAATCAGCCCCAGCATTTT.

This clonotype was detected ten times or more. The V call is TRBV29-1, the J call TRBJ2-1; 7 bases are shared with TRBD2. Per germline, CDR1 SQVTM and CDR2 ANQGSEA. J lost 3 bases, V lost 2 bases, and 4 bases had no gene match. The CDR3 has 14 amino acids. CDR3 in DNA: TGCAGCGTTGAATCCCTAGCGGACTACAATGAGCAGTTCTTC. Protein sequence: CSVESLADYNEQFF.

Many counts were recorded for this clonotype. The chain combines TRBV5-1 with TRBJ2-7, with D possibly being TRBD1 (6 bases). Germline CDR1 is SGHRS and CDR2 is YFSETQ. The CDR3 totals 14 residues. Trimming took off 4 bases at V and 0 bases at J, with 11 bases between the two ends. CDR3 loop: CASSKDRSSYEQYF. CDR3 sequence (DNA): TGCGCCAGCAGCAAAGACAGGAGCTCCTACGAGCAGTACTTC.

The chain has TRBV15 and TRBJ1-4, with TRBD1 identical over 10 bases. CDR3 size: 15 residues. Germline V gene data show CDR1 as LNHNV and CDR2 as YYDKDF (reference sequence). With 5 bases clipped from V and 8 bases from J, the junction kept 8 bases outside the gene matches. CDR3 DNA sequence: TGTGCCACCAGCCTGCCCGGGACAGGGGAGGAAAAACTGTTTTTT. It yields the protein CATSLPGTGEEKLFF. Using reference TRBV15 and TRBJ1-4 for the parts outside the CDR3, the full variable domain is DAMVIQNPRYQVTQFGKPVTLSCSQTLNHNVMYWYQQKSSQAPKLLFHYYDKDFNNEADTPDNFQSRRPNTSFCFLDIRSPGLGDTAMYLCATSLPGTGEEKLFFGSGTQLSVL.

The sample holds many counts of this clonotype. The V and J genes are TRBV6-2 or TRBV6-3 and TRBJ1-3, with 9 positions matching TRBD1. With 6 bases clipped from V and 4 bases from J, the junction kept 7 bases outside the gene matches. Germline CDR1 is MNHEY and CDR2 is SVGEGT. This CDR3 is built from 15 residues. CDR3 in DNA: TGTGCCAGCAGGGACAGGGGATACTACGGAAACACCATATATTTT. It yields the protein CASRDRGYYGNTIYF.

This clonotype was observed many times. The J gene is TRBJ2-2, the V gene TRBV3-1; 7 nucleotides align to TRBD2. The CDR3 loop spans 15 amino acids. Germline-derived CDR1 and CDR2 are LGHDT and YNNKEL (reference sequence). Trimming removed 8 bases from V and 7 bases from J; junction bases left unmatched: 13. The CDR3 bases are TGTGCCAGCTCCAAAGCGGGGCTAAACGGCGGGGAGCTGTTTTTT. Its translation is CASSKAGLNGGELFF.